This TCR beta chain was observed in a study of blood T cell repertoires in COVID-19 (dated by TCRdb to 2018 to 2020). Study-wide context: The collaborator samples originated in the United States, Italy and Spain and spanned the acute and convalescent phases of COVID-19. The prospective study material was composed of cDNA or gDNA derived from T cells, B-cell-depleted T cells, or PBMCs. Subjects who had been exposed to COVID-19, were actively infected with it, or had recovered from it provided the deeply sampled blood TCRbeta repertoires that made up the dataset. A freely available public database, intended as a resource for researchers studying the immune response to SARS-CoV-2, is where the repertoires were released. Samples were obtained from the ongoing ImmuneRACE study (first 160 participants) and from about 1,300 subjects provided by 6 global collaborators. A de-identified subject ID, COVID-19 status, age in years and sex were almost always included in the sample metadata. Where available, HLA class I and class II types were taken from metadata supplied by the sample provider and were not determined by assay-based typing.

About this clone itself: What this receptor recognizes is not known. No quality values exist for individual bases; no much larger clone is one base distant.

Enrolling through a virtual design, the prospective study's participants ranged in age from roughly 18 to 100 years and lived across 24 United States geographic areas. To assign participants to cohorts, the prospective study relied on clinical history that participants themselves reported in a screening survey and a study questionnaire. A participant counted as exposed if, within 2 weeks of entering the study, that participant had been in contact with someone who had a PCR-confirmed or clinician-diagnosed COVID-19 case. In the prospective study, whole blood, serum and a nasopharyngeal or oropharyngeal swab were collected from each participant by mobile phlebotomists. Over a roughly two-month period, participants in the prospective study had the option of providing additional blood draws and questionnaires. Blood samples from the prospective study were shipped frozen or at room temperature prior to DNA extraction.

Taken from the germline V gene, the CDR1 and CDR2 loops are SGHVS and FQNEAQ. Relative to germline, V is missing 1 base and J is missing 8 bases, with 9 bases of the junction outside any gene match. The CDR3 goes from the cysteine to the phenylalanine over 16 residues. Of the read, only the CDR3 DNA is kept; its 48 bases are in frame from base 1. TCRbeta CDR3 regions were amplified from genomic DNA using the immunoSEQ Assay, a bias-controlled multiplex PCR. In the original analysis: Within the assay, amplification of reference gene primers was used to estimate how many nucleated cells each sample contained. Sequence reads were collapsed and filtered to measure the absolute abundance of every unique TCRbeta CDR3 rearrangement. For each sample, productive Simpson clonality was calculated as the square root of Simpson's diversity index over productive rearrangements. Not all clones reach the TCRdb copy of this immuneACCESS table, which keeps in-frame sequences only. Checked studies attribute under half of the gap to unresolved V genes and leave the rest unexplained. Clone size and the V and J calls come from that table; the DNA yielded D and trimming. The sample contains around 250,000 clones, 70% to 90% of them found a single time. Approximately 6.6% of the sample goes to the ten largest clones.

The research as a whole found: The amount of clinical and demographic metadata varied by source and participant and was provided uncurated.

Material: PBMCs or T cells enriched from blood (not recorded which). This chain joins TRBV7-8 to TRBJ2-3; the junction holds 10 bases that match TRBD2. The clonotype was recovered from a woman in her 50s who had been exposed to COVID-19. The sequenced DNA is TGTGCCAGCAGCTTAGGAGGCAGCGGGGGGGGAGGTACGCAGTATTTT. The encoded protein is CASSLGGSGGGGTQYF.